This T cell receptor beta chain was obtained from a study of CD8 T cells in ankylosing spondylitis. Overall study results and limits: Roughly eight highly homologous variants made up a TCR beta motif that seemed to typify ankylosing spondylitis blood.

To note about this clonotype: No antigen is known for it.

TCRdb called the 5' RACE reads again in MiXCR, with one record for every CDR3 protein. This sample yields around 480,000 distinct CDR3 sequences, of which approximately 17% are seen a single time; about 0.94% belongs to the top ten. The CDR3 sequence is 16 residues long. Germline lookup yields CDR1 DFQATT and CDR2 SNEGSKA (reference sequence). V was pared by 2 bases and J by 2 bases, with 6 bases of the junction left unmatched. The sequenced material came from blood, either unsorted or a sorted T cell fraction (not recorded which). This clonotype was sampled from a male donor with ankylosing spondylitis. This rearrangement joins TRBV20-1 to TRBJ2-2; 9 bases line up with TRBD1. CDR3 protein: CSARSRTGANTGELFF. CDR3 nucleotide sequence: TGCAGTGCTAGAAGTCGGACAGGGGCCAACACCGGGGAGCTGTTTTTT.